The 18 T cell receptor beta chains presented below share a single source sample, sequenced in a study of cytomegalovirus exposure and HLA in healthy donors. It was with 60 Vbeta and 13 Jbeta primers that the PCR ran. Data came from immunoSEQ multiplex PCR; TCRdb stores just in-frame clones and leaves some out. The top ten hold about 0.84% of the sample, which has more than 150,000 clones, more than 75% seen once. Sequencing was carried out using PBMCs. These receptors came from a woman between 18 and 29 years old in good health and CMV-seronegative.

This clone occurred a few times. The gene calls are TRBV6-5 and TRBJ2-7; D may be TRBD2 (5 bases). Between the trimmed V and J ends, which lost 6 bases and 3 bases, there was a span of 15 bases. In germline, CDR1 is MNHEY, CDR2 SVGAGI. The CDR3 sequence is 14 residues long. CDR3 in DNA: TGTGCCAGCAGCTCCGACTATCGCAGCTACGAGCAGTACTTC. Residues: CASSSDYRSYEQYF.

In this sample, this clone turned up once. This chain uses TRBV19 with TRBJ2-7, with 8 bases fitting TRBD1. The germline gives CDR1 LNHDA, CDR2 SQIVND (reference sequence). This CDR3 has 13 amino acids. The ends lost 8 bases at V and 3 bases at J; junction bases unmatched: 6. The CDR3: CASEDRAGYEQYF. CDR3 DNA: TGTGCCAGTGAGGACAGGGCCGGCTACGAGCAGTACTTC. Full variable domain (rest looked up from reference TRBV19 and TRBJ2-7): DGGITQSPKYLFRKEGQNVTLSCEQNLNHDAMYWYRQDPGQGLRLIYYSQIVNDFQKGDIAEGYSVSREKKESFPLTVTSAQKNPTAFYLCASEDRAGYEQYFGPGTRLTVT.

This chain joins TRBV6-5 and TRBJ2-1; 8 bases fit TRBD2. CDR1 and CDR2 (germline): MNHEY, SVGAGI. This CDR3 comprises 12 residues. The junction had 3 bases not matched to a gene; V was cut back by 6 bases and J by 8 bases. DNA for the CDR3: TGTGCCAGCAGACGGGGGGGGGATGAGCAGTTCTTC. This codes for CASRRGGDEQFF.

The chain combines TRBV11-3 with TRBJ2-1; 11 nucleotides align to TRBD2. With 1 base clipped from V and 8 bases from J, the junction kept 13 bases outside the gene matches. Germline V gene lookup returns CDR1 SGHNT and CDR2 YENEEA. The CDR3 runs to 18 residues. In DNA, the CDR3 is TGTGCCAGCAGCTTAGGGGCGACTAGCGGGACCGTTGGCTATGAGCAGTTCTTC. It encodes CASSLGATSGTVGYEQFF.

The CDR3 DNA follows: TGTGCCAGCAGCCCAAAAAGACTTTCTCACGAGCAGTACTTC. This codes for CASSPKRLSHEQYF. The J gene is TRBJ2-7, the V gene TRBV14; D is uncertain. The germline V gene has CDR1 SGHDN and CDR2 FVKESK. The CDR3 is 14 amino acids. V lost 4 bases and J 5 bases, leaving 15 bases between the germline ends.

The genes are TRBV4-1 and TRBJ1-1; D gene uncertain. V gave up 1 base and J gave up 2 bases, with 5 bases separating them. The CDR3 covers 13 residues. The germline CDR1 and CDR2 sequences are MGHRA and YSYEKL. Here the CDR3 DNA reads TGCGCCAGCAGCCAAGGGGCCAACACTGAAGCTTTCTTT. Its protein is CASSQGANTEAFF.

The chain is built from TRBV5-5 and TRBJ2-7, with a possible D match to TRBD2 (5 bases). Trimming stripped 4 bases from V and 4 bases from J, with 18 bases between. The germline V gene encodes CDR1 SGHKS and CDR2 YYEKEE (reference sequence). CDR3 size: 15 residues. The CDR3 bases are TGTGCCAGCAGCGACGACTATAGCAGCAAATACGAGCAGTACTTC. Protein: CASSDDYSSKYEQYF.

The chain recombines TRBV19 with TRBJ1-5, with 8 bases fitting TRBD1. Germline V gives CDR1 LNHDA, CDR2 SQIVND (reference sequence). V gave up 6 bases and J gave up 3 bases; unmatched junction bases: 7. This CDR3 region has 15 residues. The CDR3 DNA is TGTGCCAGTAGACAGGGACAGGCCCTCAATCAGCCCCAGCATTTT. Its translation is CASRQGQALNQPQHF.

Details on this clone: Within the sample, other DNA sequences also encode this same CDR3. This sequence joins TRBV18 and TRBJ2-7; a weak D match, TRBD1 (6 bases). The length of the CDR3 is 15 residues. Germline V gene data show CDR1 as KGHSH and CDR2 as LQKENI. Trimming left V 2 bases short and J 0 bases short, with 11 bases between. The CDR3 DNA sequence: TGTGCCAGCTCACCATCAACAGGGAGCTCCTACGAGCAGTACTTC. It translates to CASSPSTGSSYEQYF.

The chain joins TRBV6-4 to TRBJ2-3; possible D gene TRBD2, 5 bases. The V gene lost 3 bases and the J gene lost 1 base, with 14 bases spanning the gap. Germline V CDR1 and CDR2: MRHNA, SNTAGT. The CDR3 spans 16 residues. Here the CDR3 reads CASSERPGSGTDTQYF. For the CDR3, the DNA is TGTGCCAGCAGTGAACGTCCGGGATCCGGCACAGATACGCAGTATTTT.

This clone was recorded a few times. The chain is built from TRBV5-1 and TRBJ2-4, with D hard to call. Trimming cost V 8 bases and J 0 bases, with 12 bases left between them. The CDR3 runs to 14 residues. CDR1 is SGHRS and CDR2 is YFSETQ in the germline V gene. The CDR3 DNA follows: TGCGCCAGTTCGTACACCGTAGCCAAAAACATTCAGTACTTC. Translation: CASSYTVAKNIQYF.

This chain uses TRBV6-1 with TRBJ2-7, with D perhaps TRBD1 (5 bases). The V and J ends lost 6 bases and 0 bases respectively, with 12 bases between them. Germline CDR1 reads MNHNS; CDR2 reads SASEGT. This CDR3 spans 14 amino acids. CDR3 bases: TGTGCCAGCAGCCTCACAGGCGGCTCCTACGAGCAGTACTTC. It codes for CASSLTGGSYEQYF.

This clone was observed a few times. This sequence joins TRBV15 and TRBJ2-3, with D maybe TRBD2 (6 bases). Trimming took off 4 bases at V and 6 bases at J, with 11 bases between the two ends. The germline V gene encodes CDR1 LNHNV and CDR2 YYDKDF (reference sequence). The CDR3 runs 13 residues. The CDR3 sequence: CATSNPGLDTQYF. Here the CDR3 DNA reads TGTGCCACCAGCAACCCGGGACTCGATACGCAGTATTTT.

This chain connects TRBV19 to TRBJ2-3, with TRBD2 identical over 11 bases. V was clipped by 5 bases and J by 2 bases; unmatched bases: 9. CDR1 is LNHDA and CDR2 is SQIVND in the germline V gene (reference sequence). The CDR3 sequence is 17 residues long. In DNA form, the CDR3 reads TGTGCCAGTAGTTCCGAAATAGCGGGAGGGCCCACAGATACGCAGTATTTT. Protein product: CASSSEIAGGPTDTQYF.

CDR3 sequence: CSVEGGSGGQSYEQYF. CDR3 DNA: TGCAGCGTTGAAGGGGGTTCAGGGGGCCAATCCTACGAGCAGTACTTC. The rearrangement uses TRBV29-1 and TRBJ2-7; 8 bases fit TRBD1. V was clipped by 1 base and J by 1 base; unmatched bases: 9. There are 16 residues in the CDR3. Germline-derived CDR1 and CDR2 are SQVTM and ANQGSEA.

The chain links TRBV7-9 to TRBJ2-3; 7 bases match TRBD2. Germline values: CDR1 SEHNR, CDR2 FQNEAQ (reference sequence). Germline trimming cut 4 bases from V and 5 bases from J; bases unmatched to any gene: 0. The length of the CDR3 is 12 residues. CDR3 region: CASSSGGDTQYF. CDR3 nucleotide sequence: TGTGCCAGCAGCTCGGGGGGAGATACGCAGTATTTT.

The CDR3 DNA follows: TGCGCCAGCAGTGCACAGGGAGGGGGGACTGAAGCTTTCTTT. This codes for CASSAQGGGTEAFF. V usage is TRBV10-2 and J usage is TRBJ1-1; perhaps TRBD1 as D (6 bases). This CDR3 comprises 14 residues. V dropped 4 bases and J dropped 5 bases, with 14 bases sitting between them. CDR1 is WSHSY and CDR2 is SAAADI in the germline V gene.

The chain couples TRBV15 to TRBJ2-7; 8 positions match TRBD1. The CDR3 spans 18 residues. Germline V gene sequence: CDR1 LNHNV, CDR2 YYDKDF (reference sequence). The junction had 16 bases not matched to a gene; V was cut back by 3 bases and J by 3 bases. The CDR3 loop is CATSSTILRDRGIYEQYF. The DNA for the CDR3 is TGTGCCACCAGCAGCACGATATTGAGAGACAGGGGTATCTACGAGCAGTACTTC.